The 9 T cell receptor beta chains in this list originate from one sample, sequenced in a study of blood T cell repertoires in COVID-19. Assay used: immunoSEQ multiplex PCR; TCRdb lists only in-frame clones, some missing. The table shows some 90,000 clones, with around 85% occurring only once. The specimen sequenced was peripheral blood. The receptors were gathered from a man aged 55-75 years with acute or convalescent COVID-19.

The count of this clone is one. This chain connects TRBV3-1 (or the pseudogene TRBV3-2) to TRBJ2-7; TRBD2 matches at 9 bases. The V gene end was trimmed by 4 bases and the J gene end by 5 bases; junction bases not matched to a gene: 12. CDR3 length equals 16 residues. Germline assignment: CDR1 LGHDT and CDR2 YNNKEL (reference sequence). CDR3 sequence: CASSRWLAGYQDEQYF. CDR3 nucleotide sequence: TGTGCCAGCAGCCGGTGGCTAGCGGGATATCAGGACGAGCAGTACTTC.

The V and J genes are TRBV5-8 and TRBJ2-4; TRBD1 aligns across 8 bases. Germline CDR1 is SGHTS and CDR2 is YDEGEE. The V gene end was trimmed by 5 bases and the J gene end by 1 base; junction bases not matched to a gene: 2. There are 14 residues in the CDR3. CDR3 bases: TGTGCCAGCAGTCGGACAGGGGCCAAAAACATTCAGTACTTC. Translation: CASSRTGAKNIQYF.

The chain carries TRBV28 and TRBJ2-2; 7 bases fit TRBD1. Per the germline V gene, CDR1 is MDHEN and CDR2 is SYDVKM. This CDR3 contains 15 residues. V lost 8 bases and J lost 4; bases outside the gene matches: 10. CDR3: CASGLRGTATGELFF. DNA for the CDR3: TGTGCCAGCGGGCTCAGGGGGACCGCCACCGGGGAGCTGTTTTTT.

The J gene is TRBJ2-1, the V gene TRBV7-9, with 12 bases lining up with TRBD2. The CDR3 has 14 residues. Germline V gene data show CDR1 as SEHNR and CDR2 as FQNEAQ (reference sequence). J lost 7 bases, V lost 3 bases, and 1 base had no gene match. The CDR3 here is CASSFLAGGNEQFF. The CDR3 region has the DNA TGTGCCAGCAGCTTCCTAGCGGGAGGGAATGAGCAGTTCTTC.

This clone has only a few counts. The chain couples TRBV3-1 (or the pseudogene TRBV3-2) to TRBJ1-3; 7 nucleotides align to TRBD1. V gave up 4 bases and J gave up 0 bases; unmatched junction bases: 15. CDR3 length: 19 residues. Germline V CDR1 and CDR2: LGHDT, YNNKEL (reference sequence). This CDR3 reads CASSRNKPGQISSGNTIYF. The CDR3 DNA is TGTGCCAGCAGCCGGAATAAACCGGGACAGATAAGCTCTGGAAACACCATATATTTT.

The chain links TRBV7-3 to TRBJ2-7, with TRBD2 matching 8 bases. Germline values: CDR1 SGHTA, CDR2 FQGTGA. The junction had 9 bases not matched to a gene; V was cut back by 5 bases and J by 3 bases. CDR3 length equals 15 residues. CDR3 loop: CASSPREGSDYEQYF. DNA for the CDR3: TGTGCCAGCAGCCCCCGGGAGGGTTCGGACTACGAGCAGTACTTC.

The chain joins TRBV12-3 or TRBV12-4 to TRBJ2-3; D is undetermined. The CDR3 is 10 amino acids. Trimming took 8 bases from V and 10 from J, leaving 10 bases between them. The CDR3 protein is CASGYQAQYF. The CDR3 coding sequence is TGTGCCAGCGGTTATCAGGCGCAGTATTTT.

V is TRBV3-1 (or the pseudogene TRBV3-2) and J is TRBJ2-6; D remains ambiguous. Germline CDR1 is LGHDT and CDR2 is YNNKEL (reference sequence). V was shortened by 1 base and J by 0 bases, with 10 bases between the two germline ends. This CDR3 is built from 17 residues. The CDR3 here is CASSQVLQLSGANVLTF. In DNA form, the CDR3 reads TGTGCCAGCAGCCAAGTCCTACAGCTCTCTGGGGCCAACGTCCTGACTTTC.

This clone was detected a few times. The chain is built from TRBV27 and TRBJ2-2, with D unresolved. V lost 1 base to trimming and J lost 4 bases, with 7 bases between them. Germline V gene sequence: CDR1 MNHEY, CDR2 SMNVEV (reference sequence). The CDR3 length is 14 residues. This CDR3 is CASSLLTFTGELFF. CDR3 nucleotide sequence: TGTGCCAGCAGTTTATTAACTTTCACCGGGGAGCTGTTTTTT.